This TCR beta chain was sequenced for a study of T-cell reconstitution after alpha-beta-depleted transplantation in children. In this sample, this clonotype turned up a few times. For TCRbeta, the library was prepared with unique molecular identifiers. TCRdb redid the calling of the PCR reads with MiXCR, one entry per CDR3 protein. This table has roughly 52,000 distinct CDR3 sequences, under 6.5% appearing once. This specimen was PBMCs, mostly from graft donor cells, taken 60 days after TCRalphabeta/CD19-depleted stem cell transplant. This TCR was recovered from a female patient aged 2-9 years who had a stem cell transplant for aplastic anemia, so the T cells may come from the graft donor.

CDR3 DNA: TGTGCCAGCAGGGACAGCGGGGGAGCCTACGAGCAGTACTTC. Its protein is CASRDSGGAYEQYF. The rearrangement uses TRBV6-1 and TRBJ2-7; 8 bases match TRBD2. Per germline, CDR1 MNHNS and CDR2 SASEGT. J gave up 2 bases and V 6 bases, and 6 bases lay outside the gene matches. This CDR3 region has 14 residues.